This T cell receptor beta chain was identified in a study of blood T cell repertoires in COVID-19. Looking at the study overall: T cells, B-cell-depleted T cells, or PBMCs provided the cDNA or gDNA that served as material.

The germline V gene encodes CDR1 MDHEN and CDR2 SYDVKM. The V gene end was trimmed by 5 bases and the J gene end by 8 bases; junction bases not matched to a gene: 9. The CDR3 is 15 amino acids. Libraries were prepared by immunoSEQ multiplex PCR; TCRdb keeps only in-frame clonotypes and omits some of them. The sample shows about 200,000 clones, more than 65% of them seen only once. Source material: peripheral blood. The TCR sequence derives from a human donor in a cohort sampled during active COVID-19. The rearrangement joins TRBV28 to TRBJ1-6, with 7 bases lining up with TRBD1. CDR3 sequence: CASSGTGVGDSPLHF. As DNA, the CDR3 is TGTGCCAGCAGTGGAACAGGGGTGGGGGATTCACCCCTCCACTTT.